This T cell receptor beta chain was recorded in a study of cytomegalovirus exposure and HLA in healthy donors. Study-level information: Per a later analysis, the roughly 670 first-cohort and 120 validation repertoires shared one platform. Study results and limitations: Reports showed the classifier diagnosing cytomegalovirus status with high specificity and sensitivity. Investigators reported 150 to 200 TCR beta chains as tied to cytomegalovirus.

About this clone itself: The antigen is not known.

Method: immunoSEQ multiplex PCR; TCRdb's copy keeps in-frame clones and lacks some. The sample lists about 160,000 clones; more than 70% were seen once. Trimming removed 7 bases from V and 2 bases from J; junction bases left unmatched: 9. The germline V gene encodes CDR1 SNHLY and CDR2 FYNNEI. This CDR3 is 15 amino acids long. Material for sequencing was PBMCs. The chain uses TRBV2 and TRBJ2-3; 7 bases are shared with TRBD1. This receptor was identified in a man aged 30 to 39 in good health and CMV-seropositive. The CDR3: CASIHRGWDTDTQYF. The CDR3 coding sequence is TGTGCCAGCATCCACAGGGGTTGGGACACAGATACGCAGTATTTT.